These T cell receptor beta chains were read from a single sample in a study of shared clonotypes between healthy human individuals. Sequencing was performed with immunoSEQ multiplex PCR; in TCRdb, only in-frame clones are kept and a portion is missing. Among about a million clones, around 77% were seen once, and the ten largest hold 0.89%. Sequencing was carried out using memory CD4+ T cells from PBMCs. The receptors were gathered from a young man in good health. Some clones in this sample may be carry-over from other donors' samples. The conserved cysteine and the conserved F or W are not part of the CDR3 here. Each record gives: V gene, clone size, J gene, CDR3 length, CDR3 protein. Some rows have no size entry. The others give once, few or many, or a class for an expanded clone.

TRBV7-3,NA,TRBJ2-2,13,ASSKDRGQTGELF
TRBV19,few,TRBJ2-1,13,ASGSGSGSYNEQF
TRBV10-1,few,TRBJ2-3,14,ASSDSGRGDADTQY
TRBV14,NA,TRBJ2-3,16,ASSPPSGGSRSRDTQY
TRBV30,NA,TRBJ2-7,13,AWGWTSGRTYEQY
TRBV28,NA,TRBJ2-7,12,ASRYSGARYEQY
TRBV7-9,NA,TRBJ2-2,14,ASSLLGSGDTGELF
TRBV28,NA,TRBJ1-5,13,ASSWPGTPNQPQH
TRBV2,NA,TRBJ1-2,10,ASSGDSMSYT
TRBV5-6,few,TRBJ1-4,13,ASSEQGASNEKLF
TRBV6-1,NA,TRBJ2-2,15,ASSVTSGRPLTGELF
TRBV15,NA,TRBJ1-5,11,ATSSEVGQPQH
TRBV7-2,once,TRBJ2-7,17,ASSHRSLFNLVSLHEQY
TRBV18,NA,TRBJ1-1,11,ASSRQGAIEAF
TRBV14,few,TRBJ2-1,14,ASSQGQSSSYNEQF
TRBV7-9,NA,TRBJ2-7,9,ASSLTERQY